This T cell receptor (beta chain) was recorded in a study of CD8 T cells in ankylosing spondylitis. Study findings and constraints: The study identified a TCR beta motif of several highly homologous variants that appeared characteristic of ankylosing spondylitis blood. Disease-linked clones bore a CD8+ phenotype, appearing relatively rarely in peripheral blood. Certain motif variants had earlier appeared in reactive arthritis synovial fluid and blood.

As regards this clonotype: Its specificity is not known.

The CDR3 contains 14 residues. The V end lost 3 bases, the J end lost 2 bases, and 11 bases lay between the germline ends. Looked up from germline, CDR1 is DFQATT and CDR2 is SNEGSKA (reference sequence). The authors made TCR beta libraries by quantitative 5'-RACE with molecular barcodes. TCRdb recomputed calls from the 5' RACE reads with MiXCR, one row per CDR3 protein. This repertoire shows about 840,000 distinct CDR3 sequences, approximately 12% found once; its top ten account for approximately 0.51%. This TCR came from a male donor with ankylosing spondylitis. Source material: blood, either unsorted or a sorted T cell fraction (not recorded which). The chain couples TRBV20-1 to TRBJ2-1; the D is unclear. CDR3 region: CSARDGATYNEQFF. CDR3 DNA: TGCAGTGCTAGGGACGGAGCAACCTACAATGAGCAGTTCTTC.